Below are 13 T cell receptor beta chains sequenced from a single sample in a study of blood T cell repertoires in COVID-19 (dated by TCRdb to 2019 to 2021). Library generation was performed with the immunoSEQ multiplex PCR assay. TCRdb mirrors the immuneACCESS table, restricted to in-frame sequences. Some clones are absent from its copies; in checked studies, under half trace to an unresolved V gene, and the reason for the others is unknown. This sample holds 300,000 to 400,000 clones; about 87% were observed only once. The ten largest clones capture approximately 2.4% of the sample. Source material: peripheral blood. The receptors originated from a woman between 55 and 75 years old with COVID-19, enrolled during active disease.

CDR3 sequence: CSVRTGVVDYGYTF. Written as DNA, the CDR3 is TGCAGCGTCCGGACAGGGGTCGTAGACTATGGCTACACCTTC. This chain joins TRBV29-1 and TRBJ1-2, with 9 bases that match TRBD1. Germline V gives CDR1 SQVTM, CDR2 ANQGSEA. Trimming at V came to 6 bases and at J to 3 bases, leaving 8 bases not matched to a gene. CDR3 length: 14 amino acids.

This chain links TRBV13 with TRBJ1-6; 9 bases line up with TRBD1. This CDR3 is 13 amino acids long. V was clipped by 11 bases and J by 7 bases; unmatched bases: 6. Germline assignment: CDR1 PRHDT and CDR2 FYEKMQ (reference sequence). The CDR3 loop is CAGGTGNNSPLHF. The CDR3 DNA is TGTGCCGGAGGGACAGGGAACAATTCACCCCTCCACTTT.

The chain links TRBV15 to TRBJ2-5, with D perhaps matching TRBD1 (6 bases). The CDR3 is made up of 16 amino acids. V was trimmed by 3 bases and J by 5 bases, leaving 19 bases between them. From germline, CDR1 is LNHNV and CDR2 YYDKDF (reference sequence). CDR3 nucleotide sequence: TGTGCCACCAGCAGGATCCGGGACAACGCTCGGGAGACCCAGTACTTC. It yields the protein CATSRIRDNARETQYF.

This chain joins TRBV7-3 and TRBJ2-2, with D perhaps TRBD2 (5 bases). The CDR3 is made up of 14 amino acids. V lost 1 base and J lost 5, with 8 bases in between. The germline V gene encodes CDR1 SGHTA and CDR2 FQGTGA. This chain's CDR3 is CASSLNRETGELFF. CDR3 nucleotide sequence: TGTGCCAGCAGCTTAAATCGGGAAACCGGGGAGCTGTTTTTT.

The chain uses TRBV9 and TRBJ2-1; D gene unclear. The CDR3 is 14 amino acids. V lost 1 base, J lost 8 bases, and 13 bases lay in between. Looked up from germline, CDR1 is SGDLS and CDR2 is YYNGEE. The CDR3 is CASSVLSGLDEQFF. In DNA form, the CDR3 reads TGTGCCAGCAGCGTATTATCCGGGTTGGATGAGCAGTTCTTC.

The rearrangement links TRBV5-1 to TRBJ2-1; TRBD1 agrees at 8 bases. This CDR3 is built from 15 residues. J lost 1 base, V lost 4 bases, and 4 bases had no gene match. Germline V gene sequence: CDR1 SGHRS, CDR2 YFSETQ. CDR3 DNA sequence: TGCGCCAGCAGCCAGGGGGCGTGGTCCTACAATGAGCAGTTCTTC. This encodes CASSQGAWSYNEQFF.

This rearrangement joins TRBV27 to TRBJ1-2; 12 bases are shared with TRBD1. The CDR3 is made up of 17 amino acids. Germline CDR1 and CDR2: MNHEY and SMNVEV (reference sequence). With 5 bases clipped from V and 8 bases from J, the junction kept 15 bases outside the gene matches. The CDR3 is CASSPGTGGVGHWGYTF. Written as DNA, the CDR3 is TGTGCCAGCAGTCCTGGGACAGGGGGCGTGGGGCATTGGGGCTACACCTTC.

The chain joins TRBV10-3 to TRBJ1-2; maybe TRBD1 (6 bases). Germline CDR1 reads ENHRY; CDR2 reads SYGVKD. The CDR3 has 14 residues. Trimming pared 0 bases from V and 4 bases from J, leaving 9 bases between. The CDR3 DNA sequence: TGTGCCATCAGTGAGTCGACAGGAACCTATGGCTACACCTTC. This sequence encodes CAISESTGTYGYTF.

The rearrangement links TRBV19 to TRBJ2-5; 10 nucleotides line up with TRBD1. The CDR3 covers 16 residues. Germline-derived CDR1 and CDR2 are LNHDA and SQIVND (reference sequence). J lost 4 bases, V lost 4 bases, and 9 bases had no gene match. The CDR3 DNA follows: TGTGCCAGTAGTAGGCCGGACAGGGGGGATGGAGAGACCCAGTACTTC. It specifies CASSRPDRGDGETQYF.

The genes are TRBV7-3 and TRBJ1-1, with D tentatively TRBD1 (6 bases). Germline CDR1 and CDR2: SGHTA and FQGTGA. Between the trimmed V and J ends, which lost 3 bases and 4 bases, there was a span of 9 bases. There are 13 residues in the CDR3. This CDR3 reads CASSLGGGTEAFF. CDR3 DNA sequence: TGTGCCAGCAGCTTGGGAGGGGGCACTGAAGCTTTCTTT.

The chain carries TRBV2 and TRBJ1-1, with a possible D match to TRBD1 (5 bases). Germline assignment: CDR1 SNHLY and CDR2 FYNNEI. The V end lost 7 bases, the J end lost 11 bases, and 23 bases lay between the germline ends. CDR3 size: 14 residues. CDR3 sequence (DNA): TGTGCCAGCATTCAAACAGAATACATTTCAGGGGCTTTCTTT. Translation: CASIQTEYISGAFF.

The chain employs TRBV5-6 and TRBJ1-2; no definite D call. The CDR3 is 15 amino acids. Looked up from germline, CDR1 is SGHDT and CDR2 is YYEEEE. V was pared by 1 base and J by 4 bases, with 14 bases between. The CDR3 bases are TGTGCCAGCAGCTTGCTTGACACTCTTCTCTATGGCTACACCTTC. It translates to CASSLLDTLLYGYTF.

The chain couples TRBV10-2 to TRBJ2-3; 10 positions agree with TRBD2. The germline V gene has CDR1 WSHSY and CDR2 SAAADI. CDR3 length: 18 residues. The V gene end was trimmed by 1 base and the J gene end by 4 bases; junction bases not matched to a gene: 11. The CDR3 DNA reads as TGCGCCAGCAGTGAGTTCTCTAGCGGGGGTCCCTGGCCAGATACGCAGTATTTT. Its protein is CASSEFSSGGPWPDTQYF.